The clone carrying this T cell receptor (beta chain) was found a few times. The antigen is unknown. V dropped 3 bases and J dropped 2; count of bases not matched to a gene: 2. CDR1 is SGDLS, CDR2 YYNGEE, per germline. The CDR3 is made up of 15 amino acids. The study ran its PCR with 60 Vbeta and 13 Jbeta primers. The data were produced by immunoSEQ multiplex PCR, yet TCRdb's version contains in-frame clones alone and is incomplete. The sample lists over 95,000 clones; approximately 77% were seen once. This sample was taken from a study of cytomegalovirus exposure and HLA in healthy donors. Findings and caveats of the study: Previous analysis showed most TCR beta V segments were productive about 87% or about 30% of the time.

This receptor was taken from a female donor in good health and CMV-seronegative. The chain employs TRBV9 and TRBJ2-1; 10 bases align to TRBD1. Sequencing was carried out using PBMCs. CDR3 region: CASSGGQGTYNEQFF. CDR3 in DNA: TGTGCCAGCAGCGGGGGACAGGGGACCTACAATGAGCAGTTCTTC.